This TCR beta chain was recorded in a study of T cell clonotyping in hematopoietic cell transplantation. Time point noted: recipient sample about 28 days before transplant, after cytoreduction. Recipient blood drawn about 28 days pretransplant and days 30, 100, 180 after. Repertoires were generated with immunoSEQ multiplex PCR, while TCRdb's copy carries only in-frame clones and drops some. Among about 16,000 clones listed, roughly 93% were seen once. Findings and caveats of the study: No sorting was done, leaving CD4 and CD8 contributions mixed.

V lost 3 bases and J lost 8, with 11 bases in between. The germline V gene encodes CDR1 GTSNPN and CDR2 SVGIG (reference sequence). The CDR3 has 11 amino acids. As to this clone: Its antigen is not known.

The receptor was derived from a young man with biphenotypic leukemia. Some clones in this sample may be carry-over from other donors' samples. The chain combines TRBV30 with TRBJ2-7, with unresolved D. The source material was peripheral blood mononuclear cells, sampled before stem cell transplant. This CDR3 reads CAWSATVQQYF. The CDR3 coding sequence is TGTGCCTGGAGCGCGACGGTTCAGCAGTACTTC.